A selection of T cell receptor beta chains follows, all from one sample in a study of graft-versus-host responses after intestinal transplantation. Antigen specificity for these receptors is unknown. Libraries were prepared by immunoSEQ multiplex PCR; TCRdb keeps only in-frame clonotypes and omits some of them. The profile shows some 90,000 clones, about nine tenths of them singletons. The source material was unstimulated CD8+ T cells sorted from spleen or lymph node cells, sampled before intestinal transplant. These receptors all come from a human donor who received an intestinal transplant. The CDR3 runs from the conserved cysteine through the conserved F or W. A D gene is named only where the DNA matches it firmly. Part of the rows lack a size; the others show once, few, many or a class for expanded clones.

J gene	CDR3 length	D gene	V gene	clone size	CDR3 DNA	CDR3 protein
TRBJ1-1	15	NA	TRBV28	NA	TGTGCCAGCAGTTTTTGGGGGTTAGCCGACACTGAAGCTTTCTTT	CASSFWGLADTEAFF
TRBJ2-7	14	NA	TRBV6-6	NA	TGTGCCAGCAGTTTCGCTGAGACGGGTTACGAGCAGTACTTC	CASSFAETGYEQYF
TRBJ1-2	12	TRBD1	TRBV9	once	TGTGCCAGCAGCATGAACAGGGGAGGCTACACCTTC	CASSMNRGGYTF
TRBJ2-3	16	TRBD2	TRBV7-3	NA	TGTGCCAGCAGCTTACGCACTAGCGGGGACACAGATACGCAGTATTTT	CASSLRTSGDTDTQYF
TRBJ1-1	15	NA	TRBV27	NA	TGTGCCAGCAGTCCAACCAGACAGGAGAACACTGAAGCTTTCTTT	CASSPTRQENTEAFF
TRBJ2-1	19	NA	TRBV11-2	NA	TGTGCCAGCAGCTTAGATGCCCCCCAGGGACATCTCATCTACAATGAGCAGTTCTTC	CASSLDAPQGHLIYNEQFF
TRBJ1-5	16	NA	TRBV5-5	NA	TGTGCCAGCAGCTTGTTTCTCCAGCTAAGCAATCAGCCCCAGCATTTT	CASSLFLQLSNQPQHF
TRBJ2-7	14	TRBD1	TRBV6-5	NA	TGTGCCAGCAGCAGGGGACAGGGATACAACGAGCAGTACTTC	CASSRGQGYNEQYF
TRBJ2-7	14	NA	TRBV5-4	NA	TGTGCCAGCAGCTTGGGGGTAGAAACCTACGAGCAGTACTTC	CASSLGVETYEQYF
TRBJ2-7	13	NA	TRBV5-6	NA	TGTGCCAGCAGCCCCGATAGCGGAGACGAGCAGTACTTC	CASSPDSGDEQYF
TRBJ2-1	18	NA	TRBV4-1	NA	TGCGCCAGCAGCCTCCCCCTAAGGACAACGAGCTCCTACAATGAGCAGTTCTTC	CASSLPLRTTSSYNEQFF
TRBJ1-6	16	TRBD1	TRBV7-9	few	TGTGCCAGCAGCGTACTTCCGGGACAGGGGAATTCACCCCTCCACTTT	CASSVLPGQGNSPLHF
TRBJ2-7	12	NA	TRBV29-1	NA	TGCAGCGTTGTTCAGGAGGTCTACGAGCAGTACTTC	CSVVQEVYEQYF
TRBJ2-1	16	NA	TRBV9	NA	TGTGCCAGCAGCGTTGCTCGGAGTGGTGCACACAATGAGCAGTTCTTC	CASSVARSGAHNEQFF
TRBJ2-3	15	NA	TRBV9	NA	TGTGCCAGCAGCGTATGGGGACGGGGCACAGATACGCAGTATTTT	CASSVWGRGTDTQYF
TRBJ2-7	15	NA	TRBV9	NA	TGTGCCAGCAGCCCCCGGGCCGCTACTGGCTACGAGCAGTACTTC	CASSPRAATGYEQYF
TRBJ2-2	14	NA	TRBV27	NA	TGTGCCAGCAGTTTGACGGGAGAGACCGGGGAGCTGTTTTTT	CASSLTGETGELFF
TRBJ2-7	13	NA	TRBV4-1	NA	TGCGCCAGCAGCCTACTAGAAACCTACGAGCAGTACTTC	CASSLLETYEQYF
TRBJ2-3	18	TRBD2	TRBV4-1	NA	TGCGCCAGCAGCCAGACTAGCGGGGGGGCCCGGGTTACAGATACGCAGTATTTT	CASSQTSGGARVTDTQYF
TRBJ1-1	13	NA	TRBV19	NA	TGTGCCAGTAGTACAGGAGGATTCACTGAAGCTTTCTTT	CASSTGGFTEAFF
TRBJ2-7	16	TRBD2	TRBV6-1	NA	TGTGCCAGCAGTGGAACCGGGACTAGCGAATCCTACGAGCAGTACTTC	CASSGTGTSESYEQYF
TRBJ2-5	15	TRBD2	TRBV10-2	NA	TGCGCCAGCAGTGATGGACTAGCGGGGGGAGAGACCCAGTACTTC	CASSDGLAGGETQYF
TRBJ1-6	16	NA	TRBV6-6	NA	TGTGCCAGCAGTTGCGACTGGTTTGCAAATAATTCACCCCTCCACTTT	CASSCDWFANNSPLHF
TRBJ2-7	13	NA	TRBV29-1	NA	TGCAGCGTTGAGCACCTCACTTCCTACGAGCAGTACTTC	CSVEHLTSYEQYF
TRBJ1-4	15	NA	TRBV13	NA	TGTGCCAGCAGGCTTTGGGGGGATCGTAATGAAAAACTGTTTTTT	CASRLWGDRNEKLFF
TRBJ1-1	14	TRBD1	TRBV6-5	NA	TGTGCCAGCAGTTGGACAGGCCTGAACACTGAAGCTTTCTTT	CASSWTGLNTEAFF
TRBJ2-7	16	NA	TRBV7-6	NA	TGTGCCAGCAGCTTTTACAGAGAGCTGTCGACCTACGAGCAGTACTTC	CASSFYRELSTYEQYF
TRBJ2-5	14	TRBD2	TRBV9	NA	TGTGCCAGCAGCGGTAGCGGGGACCAAGAGACCCAGTACTTC	CASSGSGDQETQYF
TRBJ1-2	14	NA	TRBV29-1	NA	TGCAGCGTTGAATCCCCCGACAGCGACTATGGCTACACCTTC	CSVESPDSDYGYTF
TRBJ2-2	13	NA	TRBV27	NA	TGTGCCAGCAGCCCCATGTCGTCCGGGGAGCTGTTTTTT	CASSPMSSGELFF
TRBJ1-6	14	TRBD1	TRBV15	NA	TGTGCCACCAGCAGGGGACAGAAAAGTTCACCCCTCCACTTT	CATSRGQKSSPLHF
TRBJ2-5	16	NA	TRBV4-2	NA	TGTGCCAGCAGCCAAGTCTGGAGCGGTGCTCAAGAGACCCAGTACTTC	CASSQVWSGAQETQYF
TRBJ2-1	14	TRBD1	TRBV18	NA	TGTGCCAGCTCACCGACAGGGCCATACAATGAGCAGTTCTTC	CASSPTGPYNEQFF
TRBJ2-7	14	TRBD2	TRBV27	NA	TGTGCCAGCAGTACAAGCGGGAGGTACGACGAGCAGTACTTC	CASSTSGRYDEQYF
TRBJ2-3	17	TRBD2	TRBV12-5	NA	TGTGCTAGTGGTTTGGGTCGACTAGCGGGAGGTATGGATACGCAGTATTTT	CASGLGRLAGGMDTQYF
TRBJ1-1	14	TRBD1	TRBV6-5	NA	TGTGCCAGCACCCTGGGACAGGCGGGCACTGAAGCTTTCTTT	CASTLGQAGTEAFF